Each of the 17 T cell receptor beta chains below was sequenced from the same sample in a study of blood T cell repertoires in COVID-19. Repertoires were generated with immunoSEQ multiplex PCR, while TCRdb's copy carries only in-frame clones and drops some. Of 95,000 to 100,000 clones listed, almost 85% are singletons. Sequencing input: peripheral blood. These receptors came from a man between 65 and 79 years old with acute or convalescent COVID-19.

V is TRBV7-9 and J is TRBJ1-3, with a possible D match to TRBD1 (6 bases). The CDR3 length is 16 residues. Germline V gene data show CDR1 as SEHNR and CDR2 as FQNEAQ (reference sequence). V lost 4 bases to trimming and J lost 0 bases, with 13 bases between them. CDR3 sequence reads: CASSSTGFDSGNTIYF. CDR3 DNA sequence: TGTGCCAGCAGCTCGACAGGCTTCGACTCTGGAAACACCATATATTTT.

This rearrangement joins TRBV6-1 to TRBJ1-4; tentatively, D is TRBD1 (6 bases). Trimming took 2 bases from V and 3 from J, leaving 16 bases between them. The length of the CDR3 is 17 residues. Looked up from germline, CDR1 is MNHNS and CDR2 is SASEGT. The CDR3 loop reads CASSERTALLANEKLFF. For the CDR3, the DNA is TGTGCCAGCAGTGAACGGACAGCCTTGCTAGCTAATGAAAAACTGTTTTTT.

The V gene is TRBV24-1, the J gene TRBJ1-3, with 7 bases fitting TRBD1. The CDR3 is made up of 15 amino acids. Per the germline V gene, CDR1 is KGHDR and CDR2 is SFDVKD. V lost 4 bases, J lost 4 bases, and 6 bases stayed unmatched. As DNA, the CDR3 is TGTGCCACCAGTGACCGGACAGGACCAGGAAACACCATATATTTT. Translated: CATSDRTGPGNTIYF.

This clone was found many times. V gene TRBV29-1 combines with J gene TRBJ2-7; TRBD1 agrees at 7 bases. The trim removed 5 bases at V and 6 bases at J, leaving 13 bases unmatched. The V gene's germline CDR1 is SQVTM and CDR2 ANQGSEA. This CDR3 contains 14 residues. CDR3 in amino acids: CSVKVGSAGGEQYF. CDR3 coding DNA: TGCAGCGTTAAGGTGGGGTCTGCAGGGGGCGAGCAGTACTTC.

The chain links TRBV5-1 to TRBJ2-2, with TRBD2 as a possible D gene (6 bases). Germline V gene sequence: CDR1 SGHRS, CDR2 YFSETQ. The CDR3 has 16 residues. V was trimmed by 6 bases and J by 3 bases, leaving 18 bases between them. The CDR3 region has the DNA TGCGCCAGCACCCGACTTGGGGGGAGCGACACCGGGGAGCTGTTTTTT. Translated, it gives CASTRLGGSDTGELFF.

This clone was counted ten times or more. For the CDR3, the DNA is TGTGCCAGCAGCGCCACAGGGGGCAGTCTTAATTCACCCCTCCACTTT. Amino acid sequence: CASSATGGSLNSPLHF. The rearrangement links TRBV7-9 to TRBJ1-6, with 9 bases matching TRBD1. The CDR3 runs 16 residues. Germline assignment: CDR1 SEHNR and CDR2 FQNEAQ (reference sequence). Trimming took 5 bases from V and 6 from J; bases not matched to a gene: 8.

This clone was seen a few times. The chain uses TRBV5-1 and TRBJ1-6; D gene uncertain. CDR1 is SGHRS, CDR2 YFSETQ, per germline. Trimming pared 0 bases from V and 9 bases from J, leaving 10 bases between. The length of the CDR3 is 14 residues. CDR3 residues: CASSLGGEGSPLHF. Written as DNA, the CDR3 is TGCGCCAGCAGCTTGGGCGGGGAAGGTTCACCCCTCCACTTT.

V usage is TRBV4-3 and J usage is TRBJ2-1; 9 bases are shared with TRBD1. CDR1 and CDR2 from the germline V gene are LGHNA and YSLEER. The CDR3 runs 20 residues. With V trimmed by 2 bases and J by 0 bases, 14 bases remained unmatched. The CDR3 region is CASSQQMGQGLYFSYNEQFF. The CDR3 DNA follows: TGCGCCAGCAGCCAACAAATGGGACAGGGATTGTATTTCTCCTACAATGAGCAGTTCTTC.

The chain carries TRBV28 and TRBJ2-1; the D gene is possibly TRBD1 (6 bases). Germline V gives CDR1 MDHEN, CDR2 SYDVKM. This CDR3 has 17 amino acids. V was shortened by 3 bases and J by 4 bases, with 19 bases between the two germline ends. CDR3 residues: CASSLASGVLGYNEQFF. The CDR3 coding sequence is TGTGCCAGCAGTTTGGCCTCAGGGGTTTTGGGATACAATGAGCAGTTCTTC.

The genes are TRBV6-1 and TRBJ1-5; D remains unclear. V lost 0 bases and J 7 bases, leaving 13 bases between the germline ends. This CDR3 has 15 residues. CDR1 and CDR2 (germline): MNHNS, SASEGT. The CDR3 here is CASSEAPQSGQPQHF. The DNA of the CDR3 is TGTGCCAGCAGTGAAGCGCCCCAGTCGGGGCAGCCCCAGCATTTT.

The rearrangement uses TRBV15 and TRBJ1-3; no firm D call. The CDR3 runs to 17 residues. From germline, CDR1 is LNHNV and CDR2 YYDKDF (reference sequence). The V end lost 0 bases, the J end lost 0 bases, and 12 bases lay between the germline ends. The CDR3 DNA sequence: TGTGCCACCAGCAGAGATATCTTCCTCTCCTCTGGAAACACCATATATTTT. This sequence encodes CATSRDIFLSSGNTIYF.

This clone was recorded a few times. V gene TRBV10-2 combines with J gene TRBJ1-2, with TRBD1 matching over 9 bases. The germline V gene encodes CDR1 WSHSY and CDR2 SAAADI. The CDR3 consists of 14 residues. V was clipped by 5 bases and J by 4 bases; unmatched bases: 5. CDR3 DNA: TGCGCCAGCAGTCGGGACAGGGAAGCCTATGGCTACACCTTC. Its protein product is CASSRDREAYGYTF.

The V call is TRBV11-2, the J call TRBJ1-5, with D tentatively TRBD1 (5 bases). Trimming pared 4 bases from V and 6 bases from J, leaving 10 bases between. The CDR3 runs to 13 residues. Germline V gene data show CDR1 as SGHAT and CDR2 as FQNNGV. CDR3 loop: CASSSSGGQPQHF. CDR3 coding DNA: TGTGCCAGCAGCTCCTCCGGGGGTCAGCCCCAGCATTTT.

This chain connects TRBV5-1 to TRBJ1-2, with D unclear. The CDR3 is 13 residues long. The germline gives CDR1 SGHRS, CDR2 YFSETQ. Trimming cost V 1 base and J 4 bases, with 8 bases left between them. Here the CDR3 reads CASSLNSLYGYTF. Here the CDR3 DNA reads TGCGCCAGCAGCTTGAACAGTCTCTATGGCTACACCTTC.

The chain carries TRBV30 and TRBJ2-6; 8 positions match TRBD2. The length of the CDR3 is 17 residues. With 3 bases clipped from V and 2 bases from J, the junction kept 9 bases outside the gene matches. In germline, CDR1 is GTSNPN, CDR2 SVGIG (reference sequence). CDR3 nucleotide sequence: TGTGCCTGGAGGAAACGGGAGGGCCAGACTGGGGCCAACGTCCTGACTTTC. Its protein is CAWRKREGQTGANVLTF.

The rearrangement joins TRBV5-5 to TRBJ1-4; 7 nucleotides align to TRBD1. The CDR3 extends over 16 amino acids. The V gene end was trimmed by 0 bases and the J gene end by 0 bases; junction bases not matched to a gene: 2. Germline loops: CDR1 SGHKS, CDR2 YYEKEE (reference sequence). This CDR3 is CASSLGTGSTNEKLFF. CDR3 DNA: TGTGCCAGCAGCTTGGGGACAGGATCAACTAATGAAAAACTGTTTTTT.

The CDR3 region has the DNA TGCGCCAGCAGCTTGGGACAGGGGAACTACACCTTC. This sequence encodes CASSLGQGNYTF. The rearrangement links TRBV5-1 to TRBJ1-2; 8 positions match TRBD1. V shed 0 bases, J shed 10 bases, and the junction held 2 bases outside the gene matches. The CDR3 is 12 residues long. CDR1 SGHRS and CDR2 YFSETQ come from the germline V gene. The entire variable domain, with the rest obtained from reference TRBV5-1 and TRBJ1-2, is as follows: KAGVTQTPRYLIKTRGQQVTLSCSPISGHRSVSWYQQTPGQGLQFLFEYFSETQRNKGNFPGRFSGRQFSNSRSEMNVSTLELGDSALYLCASSLGQGNYTFGSGTRLTVV.